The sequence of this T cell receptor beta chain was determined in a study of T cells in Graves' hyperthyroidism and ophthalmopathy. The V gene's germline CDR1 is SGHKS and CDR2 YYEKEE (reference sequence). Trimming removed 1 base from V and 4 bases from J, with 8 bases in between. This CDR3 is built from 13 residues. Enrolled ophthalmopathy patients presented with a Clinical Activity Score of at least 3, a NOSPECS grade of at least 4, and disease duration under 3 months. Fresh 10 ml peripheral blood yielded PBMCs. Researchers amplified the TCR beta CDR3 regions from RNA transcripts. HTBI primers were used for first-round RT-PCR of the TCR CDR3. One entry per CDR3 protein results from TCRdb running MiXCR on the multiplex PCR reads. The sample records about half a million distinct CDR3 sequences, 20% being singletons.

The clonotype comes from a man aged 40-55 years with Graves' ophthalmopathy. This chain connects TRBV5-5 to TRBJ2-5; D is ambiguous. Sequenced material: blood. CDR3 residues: CASSLRLLETQYF. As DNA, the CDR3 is TGTGCCAGCAGCTTGCGGTTGTTAGAGACCCAGTACTTC.